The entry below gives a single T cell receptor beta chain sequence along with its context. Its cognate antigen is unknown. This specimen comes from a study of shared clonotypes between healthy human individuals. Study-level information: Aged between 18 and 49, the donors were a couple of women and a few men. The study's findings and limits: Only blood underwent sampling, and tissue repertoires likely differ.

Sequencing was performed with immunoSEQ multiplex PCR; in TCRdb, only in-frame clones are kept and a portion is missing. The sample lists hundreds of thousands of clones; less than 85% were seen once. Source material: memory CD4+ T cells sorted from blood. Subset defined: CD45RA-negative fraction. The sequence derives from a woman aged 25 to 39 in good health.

Written as DNA, the CDR3 is TGTGCCAGTAGTAGATGGAACTATCAGCCCCAGCATTTT. Encoded protein: CASSRWNYQPQHF. The chain joins TRBV19 to TRBJ1-5; unclear D gene. Trimming took 4 bases from V and 5 from J, leaving 9 bases between them. This CDR3 has 13 residues. Looked up from germline, CDR1 is LNHDA and CDR2 is SQIVND (reference sequence).